Listed below are T cell receptor beta chains from one sample, sequenced in a study of cytomegalovirus exposure and HLA in healthy donors. TCRdb's copy holds only in-frame clones and misses some; the assay was immunoSEQ multiplex PCR. Altogether a few hundred thousand clones are present, over 70% being singletons, with the ten largest covering more than 13%. Sequencing was carried out using PBMCs. The origin of the receptors is a woman under 40 in good health and CMV-seropositive. Both conserved end residues are part of each CDR3. The D gene is left open where the match is weak. The size field is filled for only some rows; it gives once, few, many or a size class.

V,size,J,D,DNA,CDR3
TRBV25-1,-,TRBJ2-7,TRBD2,TGTGCCAGCGCCATAAGCGGGAGAAACGAGCAGTACTTC,CASAISGRNEQYF
TRBV25-1,once,TRBJ1-1,-,TGTGCCAGCAGCCTTACTCATTCTACAGGGGAAGCTTTCTTT,CASSLTHSTGEAFF
TRBV30,-,TRBJ2-5,TRBD1,TGTGCCTGGAGTTCCGGAACAGGGGCCCAAGAGACCCAGTACTTC,CAWSSGTGAQETQYF
TRBV19,-,TRBJ1-2,-,TGTGCCAGTAGTATTATTGGCACAGGGCCCAACTATGGCTACACCTTC,CASSIIGTGPNYGYTF
TRBV9,-,TRBJ1-3,-,TGTGCCAGCAGCGTAAGCGGACAGCCGACCTCTGGAAACACCATATATTTT,CASSVSGQPTSGNTIYF
TRBV9,few,TRBJ2-7,TRBD2,TGTGCCAGCAGCGACCCTCCGGGAGGGCCTGACGAGCAGTACTTC,CASSDPPGGPDEQYF
TRBV4-1,many,TRBJ2-7,-,TGCGCCAGCAGCCAAGGGAGGGCCGATGGCGAGCAGTACTTC,CASSQGRADGEQYF
TRBV5-1,-,TRBJ1-2,-,TGCGCCAGCAGCTTGGAGATCCAGCGAGACTATGGCTACACCTTC,CASSLEIQRDYGYTF
TRBV30,-,TRBJ1-2,-,TGTGCCTGGAGTGAAGGGTCGGATTATGGCTACACCTTC,CAWSEGSDYGYTF
TRBV7-3,-,TRBJ2-2,-,TGTGCCACCCAGAGGATAGACAGGAGGACCGGGGAGCTGTTTTTT,CATQRIDRRTGELFF
TRBV2,-,TRBJ2-1,-,TGTGCCAGCAGTGTAGCTGAGGGCAATGAGCAGTTCTTC,CASSVAEGNEQFF
TRBV23-1,-,TRBJ1-2,TRBD1,TGCGCCAGCAGTCAACTTGACAGGGTCTATGGCTACACCTTC,CASSQLDRVYGYTF
TRBV4-2,once,TRBJ1-2,-,TGTGCCAGCAGCCTCGGGATTCAGGGCTACACCTTC,CASSLGIQGYTF
TRBV5-1,-,TRBJ2-1,TRBD2,TGCGCCAGCAGCCCTGGGAGGGACTTGTACAATGAGCAGTTCTTC,CASSPGRDLYNEQFF
TRBV9,-,TRBJ2-3,-,TGTGCCAGCAGCGCCTCTTGGGGAACGCAGTATTTT,CASSASWGTQYF
TRBV23-1,-,TRBJ1-2,-,TGCGCCAGCAGTCAAGAGTTCCGGGCTTGGGACACCTTC,CASSQEFRAWDTF
TRBV5-1,-,TRBJ2-2,TRBD2,TGCGCCAGCAGCTATGGACTAGCGGGAGGCACCGGGGAGCTGTTTTTT,CASSYGLAGGTGELFF
TRBV10-1,-,TRBJ1-2,-,TGCGCCAGCAGTGAGGCGCTAGACTATGGCTACACCTTC,CASSEALDYGYTF
TRBV27,-,TRBJ2-1,-,TGTGCCAGCAGTTTAACACGGGAGTGGAACAATGAGCAGTTCTTC,CASSLTREWNNEQFF
TRBV6-5,-,TRBJ1-1,-,TGTGCCAGCAGCCAGTCCCTTAGCTACACTGAAGCTTTCTTT,CASSQSLSYTEAFF
TRBV10-1,-,TRBJ1-2,-,TGCGCCAGCTTTCCGGGTCGGCAGGGCTACACCTTC,CASFPGRQGYTF
TRBV11-2,-,TRBJ2-3,TRBD2,TGTGCCAGCAGCCTCCGGACTAGCGGGTTAGATACGCAGTATTTT,CASSLRTSGLDTQYF